This TCR beta chain was identified in a study of cytomegalovirus exposure and HLA in healthy donors. Overall study findings and caveats: That first-cohort TCR clusters tended to co-occur in the roughly 110 validation repertoires was found in a later analysis. With high specificity and sensitivity, the classifier reportedly diagnosed cytomegalovirus status.

CDR3 length equals 15 residues. Germline V CDR1 and CDR2: SEHNR, FQNEAQ (reference sequence). V was clipped by 5 bases and J by 6 bases, with 17 bases between them. The count of this clone is one. What it recognizes is unknown. Produced via immunoSEQ multiplex PCR; TCRdb's table is partial and in-frame only. The table includes about 220,000 clones, approximately 87% detected once. Sequenced input: PBMCs. The sequence derives from a man younger than 30 in good health and CMV-seronegative. V usage is TRBV7-9 and J usage is TRBJ2-1, with D tentatively TRBD1 (6 bases). For the CDR3, the DNA is TGTGCCAGCAGCAGTAGAGGGGGTCTCAGCAATGAGCAGTTCTTC. Translated: CASSSRGGLSNEQFF.